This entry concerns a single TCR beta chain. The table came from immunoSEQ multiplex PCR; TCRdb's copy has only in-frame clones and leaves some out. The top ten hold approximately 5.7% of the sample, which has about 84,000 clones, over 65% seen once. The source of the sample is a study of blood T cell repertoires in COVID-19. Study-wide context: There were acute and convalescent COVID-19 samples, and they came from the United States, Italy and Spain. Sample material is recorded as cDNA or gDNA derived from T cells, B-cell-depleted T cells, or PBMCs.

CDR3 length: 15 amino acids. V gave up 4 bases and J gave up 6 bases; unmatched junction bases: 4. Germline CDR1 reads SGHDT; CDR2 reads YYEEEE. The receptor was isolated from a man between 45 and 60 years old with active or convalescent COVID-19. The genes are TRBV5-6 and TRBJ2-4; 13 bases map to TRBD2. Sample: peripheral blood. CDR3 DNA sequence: TGTGCCAGCAGCAGGACTAGCGGGGGCCCAAACATTCAGTACTTC. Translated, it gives CASSRTSGGPNIQYF.